The 8 T cell receptor beta chains given below trace back to one sample, sequenced in a study of blood T cell repertoires in COVID-19. Sequencing was performed with immunoSEQ multiplex PCR; in TCRdb, only in-frame clones are kept and a portion is missing. The repertoire holds 190,000 or so clones, with 85% as singletons. Sequencing was carried out using PBMCs or T cells enriched from blood (not recorded which). Receptors originate from a man aged 40-50 years who had recovered from COVID-19.

The chain joins TRBV15 to TRBJ1-1; TRBD1 might be the D (5 bases). Between the trimmed V and J ends, which lost 5 bases and 1 base, there was a span of 14 bases. Germline V gene sequence: CDR1 LNHNV, CDR2 YYDKDF (reference sequence). The CDR3 totals 15 residues. CDR3 DNA: TGTGCCACCAGCCCACGACAGCTACAGAACACTGAAGCTTTCTTT. Encoded protein: CATSPRQLQNTEAFF.

This chain uses TRBV5-6 with TRBJ1-6; D not certain. Trimming took off 3 bases at V and 10 bases at J, with 14 bases between the two ends. This CDR3 has 14 residues. Germline V gene sequence: CDR1 SGHDT, CDR2 YYEEEE. The CDR3 DNA reads as TGTGCCAGCAGCTCTTTGGCGGAAAAGTCACCCCTCCACTTT. This gives the protein CASSSLAEKSPLHF.

This rearrangement joins TRBV6-5 to TRBJ2-1; 11 nucleotides agree with TRBD2. The germline V gene has CDR1 MNHEY and CDR2 SVGAGI. The CDR3 runs 16 residues. Trimming at V came to 6 bases and at J to 12 bases, leaving 16 bases not matched to a gene. CDR3 sequence reads: CASSYPGGSGRVGQFF. In nucleotides, the CDR3 is TGTGCCAGCAGCTACCCGGGGGGTAGCGGGAGGGTAGGGCAGTTCTTC.

The rearrangement uses TRBV25-1 and TRBJ1-1; D uncertain. Germline CDR1 is MGHDK and CDR2 is SYGVNS. Trimming stripped 4 bases from V and 11 bases from J, with 14 bases between. The CDR3 loop spans 12 amino acids. This chain's CDR3 is CASSGESPGAFF. The CDR3 nucleotides read TGTGCCAGCAGTGGAGAGAGTCCCGGGGCTTTCTTT.

The gene calls are TRBV5-1 and TRBJ1-3, with D perhaps matching TRBD1 (6 bases). CDR1 is SGHRS and CDR2 is YFSETQ in the germline V gene. Trimming shortened V by 4 bases and J by 0 bases, and 8 bases separated the two germline ends. The CDR3 totals 14 residues. The chain's CDR3 is CASSLGHSGNTIYF. The CDR3 nucleotides read TGCGCCAGCAGCCTGGGACACTCTGGAAACACCATATATTTT. The whole variable domain, remainder taken from reference TRBV5-1 and TRBJ1-3, is KAGVTQTPRYLIKTRGQQVTLSCSPISGHRSVSWYQQTPGQGLQFLFEYFSETQRNKGNFPGRFSGRQFSNSRSEMNVSTLELGDSALYLCASSLGHSGNTIYFGEGSWLTVV.

The V and J genes are TRBV6-5 and TRBJ1-2, with 7 bases that match TRBD1. Germline loops: CDR1 MNHEY, CDR2 SVGAGI. This CDR3 comprises 13 residues. Trimming at V came to 5 bases and at J to 5 bases, leaving 5 bases not matched to a gene. The CDR3 reads CASSLQGVYGYTF. For the CDR3, the DNA is TGTGCCAGCAGTCTCCAGGGGGTATATGGCTACACCTTC.

The chain uses TRBV4-3 and TRBJ1-6; the D is unclear. V was trimmed by 0 bases and J by 1 base, leaving 10 bases between them. The CDR3 totals 17 residues. The germline V gene encodes CDR1 LGHNA and CDR2 YSLEER. The CDR3 nucleotides read TGCGCCAGCAGCCAAGACCGCGGGGAATCCTATAATTCACCCCTCCACTTT. It yields the protein CASSQDRGESYNSPLHF.

As concerns this clone: Since a much larger clone is just one base distant, this may be a read error. The chain employs TRBV5-6 and TRBJ2-3; the match to TRBD2 covers 12 bases. Germline CDR1 SGHDT, CDR2 YYEEEE. CDR3 length: 14 amino acids. Trimming at V came to 4 bases and at J to 5 bases, leaving 2 bases not matched to a gene. The CDR3 loop reads CASSEGLAGDTQYF. CDR3 DNA sequence: TGTGCCAGCAGCGAGGGACTAGCGGGAGATACGCAGTATTTT.